One sample yielded the 14 T cell receptor beta chains listed below, sequenced in a study of T cell responses to AZD1222 COVID-19 vaccine. The assay was immunoSEQ multiplex PCR, and TCRdb's table has in-frame clones only and misses some. The sample has 150,000 or so clones, about 90% seen once. Here the sequenced sample was peripheral blood, taken 28 days after the second AZD1222 dose. These receptors were obtained from an adult who received the AZD1222 COVID-19 vaccine.

This clone occurred once. This chain uses TRBV6-5 with TRBJ2-1; 12 positions agree with TRBD2. The V gene's germline CDR1 is MNHEY and CDR2 SVGAGI. The CDR3 is 15 residues long. With 7 bases clipped from V and 8 bases from J, the junction kept 9 bases outside the gene matches. In nucleotides, the CDR3 is TGTGCCAGCACCAAACAACTAGCGGGAGGCTATGAGCAGTTCTTC. It translates to CASTKQLAGGYEQFF.

V is TRBV25-1 and J is TRBJ1-2; 8 bases fit TRBD1. Unmatched junction bases numbered 0, after V lost 1 base and J lost 2 bases. Germline V lookup: CDR1 MGHDK, CDR2 SYGVNS. This CDR3 is 14 amino acids long. In DNA form, the CDR3 reads TGTGCCAGCAGTGAATGGGACAGGAACTATGGCTACACCTTC. Encoded protein: CASSEWDRNYGYTF.

The genes are TRBV6-5 and TRBJ1-1, with no clear D. Germline loops: CDR1 MNHEY, CDR2 SVGAGI. CDR3 length equals 12 residues. With 6 bases removed from V and 4 bases from J, the gap between germline ends came to 9 bases. CDR3 sequence reads: CASRSEGTEAFF. Written as DNA, the CDR3 is TGTGCCAGCAGATCCGAGGGCACTGAAGCTTTCTTT.

The rearrangement links TRBV6-5 to TRBJ1-1, with a possible D match to TRBD1 (5 bases). Trimming shortened V by 8 bases and J by 6 bases, and 10 bases separated the two germline ends. Germline CDR1 MNHEY, CDR2 SVGAGI. The length of the CDR3 is 11 residues. The CDR3, as DNA: TGTGCCAGCCGATGGGGGGCTGAAGCTTTCTTT. This translates into CASRWGAEAFF.

The rearrangement joins TRBV7-8 to TRBJ2-3; no definite D call. Germline CDR1 and CDR2: SGHVS and FQNEAQ. The CDR3 loop spans 12 amino acids. V lost 2 bases and J 5 bases, leaving 5 bases between the germline ends. The CDR3 DNA is TGTGCCAGCAGCTTAACGGGAGATACGCAGTATTTT. Its translation: CASSLTGDTQYF.

The chain links TRBV7-9 to TRBJ1-1; no firm D call. The V gene lost 5 bases and the J gene lost 3 bases, with 7 bases spanning the gap. Germline V gives CDR1 SEHNR, CDR2 FQNEAQ (reference sequence). There are 12 residues in the CDR3. The CDR3 sequence: CASSILHTEAFF. The DNA for the CDR3 is TGTGCCAGCAGCATACTTCACACTGAAGCTTTCTTT.

This chain links TRBV6-5 with TRBJ1-5; D is unclear. CDR3 length: 14 amino acids. Germline lookup yields CDR1 MNHEY and CDR2 SVGAGI. The V gene lost 0 bases and the J gene lost 2 bases, with 5 bases spanning the gap. The CDR3 DNA is TGTGCCAGCAGTTACTCGTGGGGCAATCAGCCCCAGCATTTT. Its protein product is CASSYSWGNQPQHF.

J is TRBJ1-5 and V is TRBV6-5; no reliable D call. CDR3 size: 15 residues. Germline V gene sequence: CDR1 MNHEY, CDR2 SVGAGI. Between the trimmed V and J ends, which lost 0 bases and 2 bases, there was a span of 8 bases. Written as DNA, the CDR3 is TGTGCCAGCAGTTACTCGGTGTTGGGCAATCAGCCCCAGCATTTT. Protein sequence: CASSYSVLGNQPQHF.

V and J are TRBV2 and TRBJ1-1; a possible D gene is TRBD1 (5 bases). Between the trimmed V and J ends, which lost 6 bases and 0 bases, there was a span of 14 bases. The germline V gene encodes CDR1 SNHLY and CDR2 FYNNEI. The length of the CDR3 is 15 residues. The DNA for the CDR3 is TGTGCCAGCAGAGTACCGGGACCGTTGAACACTGAAGCTTTCTTT. It yields the protein CASRVPGPLNTEAFF.

The rearrangement joins TRBV27 to TRBJ1-6; no clear D gene. This CDR3 comprises 16 residues. V was cut by 2 bases and J by 3 bases, with 11 bases left in between. Looked up from germline, CDR1 is MNHEY and CDR2 is SMNVEV (reference sequence). CDR3: CASSLGGRNYNSPLHF. CDR3 coding DNA: TGTGCCAGCAGTTTAGGAGGCAGAAACTATAATTCACCCCTCCACTTT.

The gene calls are TRBV7-2 and TRBJ2-2; no clear D gene. The V gene's germline CDR1 is SGHTA and CDR2 FQGNSA. This CDR3 has 15 amino acids. V was shortened by 1 base and J by 2 bases, with 8 bases between the two germline ends. The CDR3 nucleotides read TGTGCCAGCAGCTTAGGTCTCGGTAACACCGGGGAGCTGTTTTTT. Residues: CASSLGLGNTGELFF.

This sequence joins TRBV27 and TRBJ2-1; TRBD2 might be the D (5 bases). Trimming took 2 bases from V and 2 from J, leaving 25 bases between them. The CDR3 contains 20 residues. CDR1 MNHEY and CDR2 SMNVEV come from the germline V gene (reference sequence). The CDR3 coding sequence is TGTGCCAGCAGTTTAGCGCAGGTGGAACTAGTAGGGCCCCCCTACAATGAGCAGTTCTTC. This sequence encodes CASSLAQVELVGPPYNEQFF.

J is TRBJ1-6 and V is TRBV15; no firm D call. Trimming pared 5 bases from V and 6 bases from J, leaving 5 bases between. Germline lookup yields CDR1 LNHNV and CDR2 YYDKDF (reference sequence). CDR3 length: 12 amino acids. The CDR3: CATSLSNSPLHF. The CDR3 DNA reads TGTGCCACCAGCCTGTCTAATTCACCCCTCCACTTT.

This CDR3 reads CASSQANYGYTF. As DNA, the CDR3 is TGTGCCAGCAGCCAAGCGAACTATGGCTACACCTTC. This chain uses TRBV3-1 (or the pseudogene TRBV3-2) with TRBJ1-2; D is undetermined. CDR1 and CDR2 from the germline V gene are LGHDT and YNNKEL (reference sequence). Deletions cut 1 base from V and 2 bases from J, with 2 bases between. CDR3 length equals 12 residues.